The 19 T cell receptor beta chains in this list originate from one sample, sequenced in a study of blood T cell repertoires in COVID-19. Produced via immunoSEQ multiplex PCR; TCRdb's table is partial and in-frame only. The table lists roughly 230,000 clones, about 79% of them singletons. Sequencing was done on a sample of PBMCs or T cells enriched from blood (not recorded which). These receptors originate from a woman aged 60-70 years who had recovered from COVID-19.

The rearrangement links TRBV2 to TRBJ2-2; 8 nucleotides line up with TRBD1. V lost 6 bases to trimming and J lost 3 bases; unmatched junction nucleotides: 6. The germline V gene encodes CDR1 SNHLY and CDR2 FYNNEI. This CDR3 is 15 amino acids long. CDR3 nucleotides: TGTGCCAGCAGCCTCAGGGGGCCGGACACCGGGGAGCTGTTTTTT. Amino acids: CASSLRGPDTGELFF.

The chain is built from TRBV29-1 and TRBJ1-2, with TRBD1 as a possible D gene (6 bases). The V end lost 5 bases, the J end lost 3 bases, and 13 bases lay between the germline ends. Germline V gene data show CDR1 as SQVTM and CDR2 as ANQGSEA. The CDR3 is 13 amino acids. The CDR3: CSVLGGLDYGYTF. The CDR3 bases are TGCAGCGTTCTGGGGGGGCTTGACTATGGCTACACCTTC.

This clone has only one observation. The rearrangement uses TRBV5-4 and TRBJ1-1; TRBD1 matches 8 bases. With 4 bases clipped from V and 9 bases from J, the junction kept 20 bases outside the gene matches. Germline V gene lookup returns CDR1 SGHNT and CDR2 YYREEE (reference sequence). The CDR3 runs 17 residues. In DNA, the CDR3 is TGTGCCAGCAGCCCCGGGACAGGCAGAGGTCAAGATGGGAAAGCTTTCTTT. This encodes CASSPGTGRGQDGKAFF.

V usage is TRBV27 and J usage is TRBJ2-1; 8 bases agree with TRBD2. CDR3 length: 15 residues. After removal of 2 bases from V and 6 bases from J, the junction contained 6 bases not matched to a gene. CDR1 MNHEY and CDR2 SMNVEV come from the germline V gene (reference sequence). This CDR3 reads CASSLPGLGFNEQFF. CDR3 coding DNA: TGTGCCAGCAGTTTACCGGGACTAGGTTTCAATGAGCAGTTCTTC.

The J gene is TRBJ1-2, the V gene TRBV28, with no clear D. The CDR3 loop spans 15 amino acids. CDR1 and CDR2 (germline): MDHEN, SYDVKM. V lost 8 bases and J 1 base, leaving 17 bases between the germline ends. The DNA for the CDR3 is TGTGCCAGCCGCTTCTCCGGCGGCCTTAACTATGGCTACACCTTC. This gives the protein CASRFSGGLNYGYTF.

This rearrangement joins TRBV5-8 to TRBJ1-5, with a weak D call TRBD1 (6 bases). The CDR3 loop spans 17 amino acids. The V gene lost 0 bases and the J gene lost 0 bases, with 13 bases spanning the gap. Germline V gives CDR1 SGHTS, CDR2 YDEGEE. The CDR3 is CASSLVRGGDSNQPQHF. The CDR3 region has the DNA TGTGCCAGCAGCTTGGTTAGGGGGGGGGATAGCAATCAGCCCCAGCATTTT.

V and J are TRBV5-1 and TRBJ1-1, with D possibly being TRBD1 (6 bases). Germline V lookup: CDR1 SGHRS, CDR2 YFSETQ. Deletions cut 4 bases from V and 5 bases from J, with 15 bases between. The CDR3 is 14 residues long. The CDR3 reads CASSPRGGATEAFF. DNA for the CDR3: TGCGCCAGCAGCCCTCGAGGGGGGGCTACTGAAGCTTTCTTT.

This chain connects TRBV6-5 to TRBJ2-3; the D is unclear. Trimming pared 6 bases from V and 4 bases from J, leaving 5 bases between. The V gene's germline CDR1 is MNHEY and CDR2 SVGAGI. The CDR3 sequence is 11 residues long. CDR3 bases: TGTGCCAGCAGCCGCGCAGATACGCAGTATTTT. Translated, it gives CASSRADTQYF.

The gene calls are TRBV6-5 and TRBJ2-1, with unresolved D. The CDR3 sequence is 12 residues long. Deletions cut 2 bases from V and 5 bases from J, with 4 bases between. Germline CDR1 and CDR2: MNHEY and SVGAGI. CDR3 coding DNA: TGTGCCAGCAGTTACGCGGACAATGAGCAGTTCTTC. Translation: CASSYADNEQFF.

The genes are TRBV6-2 or TRBV6-3 and TRBJ2-4; TRBD1 matches at 10 bases. CDR1 MNHEY and CDR2 SVGEGT come from the germline V gene. The CDR3 sequence is 15 residues long. The ends lost 5 bases at V and 8 bases at J; junction bases unmatched: 9. The CDR3 spells CASSPRDRGRDIQYF. CDR3 DNA: TGTGCCAGCAGTCCGCGGGACAGGGGACGAGACATTCAGTACTTC.

The V and J genes are TRBV11-2 and TRBJ2-7, with TRBD1 matching over 7 bases. The V gene end was trimmed by 3 bases and the J gene end by 6 bases; junction bases not matched to a gene: 8. This CDR3 is built from 14 residues. Per germline, CDR1 SGHAT and CDR2 FQNNGV. The CDR3 here is CASSFRTGTGEQYF. The CDR3 nucleotides read TGTGCCAGCAGCTTCCGGACAGGAACGGGCGAGCAGTACTTC.

The chain combines TRBV3-1 (or the pseudogene TRBV3-2) with TRBJ2-5; D may be TRBD2 (5 bases). The CDR3 runs to 13 residues. Per the germline V gene, CDR1 is LGHDT and CDR2 is YNNKEL (reference sequence). V was cut by 6 bases and J by 2 bases, with 10 bases left in between. This chain's CDR3 is CASSPGEQETQYF. The DNA of the CDR3 is TGTGCCAGCAGTCCTGGGGAGCAAGAGACCCAGTACTTC.

This clone was counted only a few times. This sequence joins TRBV29-1 and TRBJ1-1, with a weak D call TRBD1 (5 bases). Germline CDR1 and CDR2: SQVTM and ANQGSEA. Trimming pared 4 bases from V and 5 bases from J, leaving 17 bases between. The CDR3 has 14 amino acids. Here the CDR3 DNA reads TGCAGCGTTGTAATCCAGGGAGGAGGAACTGAAGCTTTCTTT. It yields the protein CSVVIQGGGTEAFF.

This chain links TRBV29-1 with TRBJ2-3, with a weak D call TRBD1 (5 bases). V lost 6 bases to trimming and J lost 2 bases, with 12 bases between them. The CDR3 is 13 amino acids. Germline V CDR1 and CDR2: SQVTM, ANQGSEA. CDR3 amino acids: CSVPGISTDTQYF. CDR3 bases: TGCAGCGTCCCAGGGATCTCCACAGATACGCAGTATTTT.

The rearrangement uses TRBV11-2 and TRBJ2-5; 7 nucleotides align to TRBD1. CDR1 SGHAT and CDR2 FQNNGV come from the germline V gene. With V trimmed by 2 bases and J by 4 bases, 4 bases remained unmatched. There are 14 residues in the CDR3. CDR3 sequence: CASSLRGPPETQYF. The DNA for the CDR3 is TGTGCCAGCAGCTTAAGGGGGCCCCCAGAGACCCAGTACTTC.

The J gene is TRBJ2-1, the V gene TRBV5-4, with a weak D call TRBD1 (6 bases). Trimming removed 1 base from V and 7 bases from J, with 15 bases in between. Germline assignment: CDR1 SGHNT and CDR2 YYREEE (reference sequence). This CDR3 comprises 15 residues. This chain's CDR3 is CASSLIQGRANEQFF. The CDR3, as DNA: TGTGCCAGCAGCTTGATTCAGGGGCGCGCGAATGAGCAGTTCTTC.

This clone was observed once. The V call is TRBV7-3, the J call TRBJ2-1; weak D call: TRBD1 (6 bases). This CDR3 is built from 12 residues. Germline CDR1 and CDR2: SGHTA and FQGTGA. V was cut by 4 bases and J by 9 bases, with 10 bases left in between. The CDR3 region has the DNA TGTGCCAGCAGCTATCGAGGGGGTGAGCAGTTCTTC. Amino acids: CASSYRGGEQFF.

The rearrangement joins TRBV6-1 to TRBJ1-6, with 7 bases identical to TRBD1. Per the germline V gene, CDR1 is MNHNS and CDR2 is SASEGT. This CDR3 contains 18 residues. V lost 1 base and J lost 7; bases outside the gene matches: 13. DNA of the CDR3: TGTGCCAGCAGTGAAGAGCGGACAGGAATAACACCAAATTCACCCCTCCACTTT. Translation: CASSEERTGITPNSPLHF.

This chain joins TRBV18 and TRBJ2-5; D is undetermined. Germline lookup yields CDR1 KGHSH and CDR2 LQKENI. The V end lost 6 bases, the J end lost 2 bases, and 4 bases lay between the germline ends. This CDR3 has 11 residues. CDR3 protein: CASSLQETQYF. CDR3 bases: TGTGCCAGCTCCCTTCAAGAGACCCAGTACTTC.